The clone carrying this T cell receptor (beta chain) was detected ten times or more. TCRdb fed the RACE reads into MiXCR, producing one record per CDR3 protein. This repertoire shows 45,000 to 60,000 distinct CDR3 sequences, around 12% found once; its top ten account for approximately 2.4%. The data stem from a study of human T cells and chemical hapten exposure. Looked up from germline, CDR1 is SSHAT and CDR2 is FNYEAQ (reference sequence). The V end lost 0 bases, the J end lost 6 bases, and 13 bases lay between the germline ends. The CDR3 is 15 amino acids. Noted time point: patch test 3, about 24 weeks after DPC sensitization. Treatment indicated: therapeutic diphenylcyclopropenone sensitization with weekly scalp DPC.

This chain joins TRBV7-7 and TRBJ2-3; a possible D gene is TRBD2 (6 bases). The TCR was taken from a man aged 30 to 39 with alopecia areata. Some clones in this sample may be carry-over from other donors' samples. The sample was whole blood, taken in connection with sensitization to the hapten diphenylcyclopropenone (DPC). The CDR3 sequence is CASSLAREGRDTQYF. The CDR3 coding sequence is TGTGCCAGCAGCTTAGCGAGGGAAGGGAGGGATACGCAGTATTTT.